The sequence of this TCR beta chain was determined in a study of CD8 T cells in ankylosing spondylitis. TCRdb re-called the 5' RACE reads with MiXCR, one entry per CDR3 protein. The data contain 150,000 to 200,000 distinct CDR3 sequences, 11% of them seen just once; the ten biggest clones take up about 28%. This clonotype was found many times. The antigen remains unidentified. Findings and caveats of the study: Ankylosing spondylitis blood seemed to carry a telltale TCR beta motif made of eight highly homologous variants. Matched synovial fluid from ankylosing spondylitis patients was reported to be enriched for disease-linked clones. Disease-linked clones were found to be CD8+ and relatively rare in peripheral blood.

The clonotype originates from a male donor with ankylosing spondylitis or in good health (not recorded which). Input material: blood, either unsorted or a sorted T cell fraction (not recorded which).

CDR3 loop: CSAEGRGSGNTIYF. CDR3 nucleotides: TGCAGTGCCGAGGGCAGGGGCTCTGGAAACACCATATATTTT. The rearrangement joins TRBV20-1 to TRBJ1-3, with D possibly being TRBD1 (6 bases). Per the germline V gene, CDR1 is DFQATT and CDR2 is SNEGSKA (reference sequence). This CDR3 contains 14 residues. V was shortened by 6 bases and J by 0 bases, with 12 bases between the two germline ends.